Each of the 7 T cell receptor beta chains below was sequenced from the same sample in a study of blood T cell repertoires in COVID-19. The data were produced by immunoSEQ multiplex PCR, yet TCRdb's version contains in-frame clones alone and is incomplete. The repertoire holds more than 85,000 clones, with about nine tenths as singletons. The material sequenced was peripheral blood. The receptors come from a woman between 45 and 60 years old with COVID-19, enrolled during active disease.

The chain links TRBV27 to TRBJ2-3; TRBD2 agrees at 11 bases. Germline lookup yields CDR1 MNHEY and CDR2 SMNVEV (reference sequence). The CDR3 is 15 amino acids. Trimming at V came to 5 bases and at J to 5 bases, leaving 6 bases not matched to a gene. The CDR3 DNA reads TGTGCCAGCAGTATGCTAGCGGGGGGCAGAGATACGCAGTATTTT. Translation: CASSMLAGGRDTQYF.

This clone came up once. CDR3 sequence reads: CASSATAGAGELFF. The CDR3, as DNA: TGCGCCAGCAGTGCAACCGCAGGTGCCGGGGAGCTGTTTTTT. This chain joins TRBV10-2 and TRBJ2-2; D call uncertain. Trimming took off 4 bases at V and 6 bases at J, with 12 bases between the two ends. Germline CDR1 WSHSY, CDR2 SAAADI. This CDR3 contains 14 residues.

This clone was recorded a few times. The chain uses TRBV30 and TRBJ1-2; 9 bases align to TRBD1. The CDR3 contains 15 residues. The germline CDR1 and CDR2 sequences are GTSNPN and SVGIG (reference sequence). After removal of 8 bases from V and 2 bases from J, the junction contained 12 bases not matched to a gene. The CDR3 loop is CAVHRDRVSNYGYTF. In DNA, the CDR3 is TGTGCCGTTCACCGGGACAGGGTATCAAACTATGGCTACACCTTC. Full variable domain (remainder filled in from reference TRBV30 and TRBJ1-2): SQTIHQWPATLVQPVGSPLSLECTVEGTSNPNLYWYRQAAGRGLQLLFYSVGIGQISSEVPQNLSASRPQDRQFILSSKKLLLSDSGFYLCAVHRDRVSNYGYTFGSGTRLTVV.

V usage is TRBV7-2 and J usage is TRBJ1-3, with D maybe TRBD1 (5 bases). CDR1 and CDR2 from the germline V gene are SGHTA and FQGNSA. Deletions cut 1 base from V and 2 bases from J, with 9 bases between. This CDR3 has 15 amino acids. The CDR3, as DNA: TGTGCCAGCAGCTTAGTAGGGGTAACTGGAAACACCATATATTTT. This translates into CASSLVGVTGNTIYF.

The V gene is TRBV6-2 or TRBV6-3, the J gene TRBJ1-2; 10 nucleotides line up with TRBD1. Per the germline V gene, CDR1 is MNHEY and CDR2 is SVGEGT. CDR3 length: 16 amino acids. V was pared by 5 bases and J by 7 bases, with 13 bases of the junction left unmatched. Here the CDR3 reads CASSLRGTGVSGGYTF. Here the CDR3 DNA reads TGTGCCAGCAGTCTCCGAGGGACAGGGGTCTCTGGTGGCTACACCTTC.

This clone occurred once. The chain recombines TRBV4-3 with TRBJ1-2; D perhaps matches TRBD1 (6 bases). The CDR3 loop spans 15 amino acids. The germline V gene encodes CDR1 LGHNA and CDR2 YSLEER. With 0 bases removed from V and 2 bases from J, the gap between germline ends came to 10 bases. In nucleotides, the CDR3 is TGCGCCAGCAGCCAAGATACAGGGTCGAACTATGGCTACACCTTC. Residues: CASSQDTGSNYGYTF.

V and J are TRBV5-1 and TRBJ2-3; the match to TRBD2 covers 10 bases. The CDR3 loop spans 17 amino acids. J gave up 4 bases and V 2 bases, and 10 bases lay outside the gene matches. In germline, CDR1 is SGHRS, CDR2 YFSETQ. CDR3 protein: CASSLKLAGGSADTQYF. The CDR3 DNA reads TGCGCCAGCAGCTTAAAATTAGCGGGGGGATCGGCAGATACGCAGTATTTT.